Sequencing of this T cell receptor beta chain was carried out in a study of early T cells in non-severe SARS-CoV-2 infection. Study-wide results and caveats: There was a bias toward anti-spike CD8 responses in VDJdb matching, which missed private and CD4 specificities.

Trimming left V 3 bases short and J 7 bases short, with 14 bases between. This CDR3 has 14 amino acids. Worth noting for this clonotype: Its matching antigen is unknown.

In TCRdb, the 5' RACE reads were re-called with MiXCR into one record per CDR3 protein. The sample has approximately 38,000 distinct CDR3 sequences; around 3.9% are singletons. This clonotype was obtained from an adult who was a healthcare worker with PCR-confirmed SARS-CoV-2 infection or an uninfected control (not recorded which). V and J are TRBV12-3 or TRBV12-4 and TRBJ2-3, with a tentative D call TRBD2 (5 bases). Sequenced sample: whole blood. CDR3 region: CASSFPVRTHTQYF. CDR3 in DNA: TGTGCCAGCAGTTTTCCCGTAAGGACTCATACGCAGTATTTT.